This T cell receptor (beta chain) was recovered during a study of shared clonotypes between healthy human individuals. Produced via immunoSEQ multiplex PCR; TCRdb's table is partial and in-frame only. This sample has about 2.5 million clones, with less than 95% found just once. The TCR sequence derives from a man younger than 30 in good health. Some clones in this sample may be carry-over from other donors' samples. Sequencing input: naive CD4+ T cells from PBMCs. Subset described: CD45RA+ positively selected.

CDR3 sequence: CASSPRTGANEKLFF. CDR3 nucleotide sequence: TGTGCCAGCAGCCCCCGGACAGGAGCTAATGAAAAACTGTTTTTT. The chain joins TRBV7-8 to TRBJ1-4, with 7 bases fitting TRBD1. This CDR3 contains 15 residues. V lost 5 bases, J lost 3 bases, and 6 bases stayed unmatched. Germline lookup yields CDR1 SGHVS and CDR2 FQNEAQ.